Each of the 10 T cell receptor beta chains below was sequenced from the same sample in a study of T-cell memory formation after mild COVID-19. TCRdb redid the calling of the 5' RACE reads with MiXCR, one entry per CDR3 protein. The sample yields hundreds of thousands of distinct CDR3 sequences, about a sixth seen once. The sequenced sample consisted of PBMCs or a T cell subset sorted from them (not recorded which). The origin of the receptors is a man between 18 and 35 years old who had mild COVID-19 (a few samples of this study predate the infection). Cell type and time point are not known.

This chain uses TRBV6-2 or TRBV6-3 with TRBJ1-6; 8 nucleotides agree with TRBD1. The CDR3 loop spans 15 amino acids. Germline V gene sequence: CDR1 MNHEY, CDR2 SVGEGT. The ends lost 2 bases at V and 7 bases at J; junction bases unmatched: 4. For the CDR3, the DNA is TGTGCCAGCAGTTACGTCCACAGGGGGAATTCACCCCTCCACTTT. Translated: CASSYVHRGNSPLHF.

The genes are TRBV29-1 and TRBJ1-2, with 10 bases aligning to TRBD1. Unmatched junction bases numbered 2, after V lost 7 bases and J lost 6 bases. The CDR3 covers 11 residues. Germline CDR1 is SQVTM and CDR2 is ANQGSEA. DNA of the CDR3: TGCAGCGCCGGGACAGGGGATGGCTACACCTTC. It translates to CSAGTGDGYTF.

This clonotype was counted a few times. This chain connects TRBV11-2 to TRBJ2-1; 8 bases are shared with TRBD1. Trimming cost V 0 bases and J 4 bases; bases outside gene matches: 11. Germline-derived CDR1 and CDR2 are SGHAT and FQNNGV. This CDR3 is 18 amino acids long. The CDR3 loop reads CASSLDFGQGANYNEQFF. CDR3 coding DNA: TGTGCCAGCAGCTTAGATTTTGGGCAGGGGGCAAATTACAATGAGCAGTTCTTC.

In this sample, this clonotype turned up a few times. The CDR3 region is CASSEYTGDYTF. The CDR3 DNA follows: TGTGCCAGCAGTGAATATACCGGAGACTACACCTTC. The chain combines TRBV25-1 with TRBJ1-2; D is uncertain. The CDR3 is 12 amino acids. V lost 0 bases and J lost 10, with 9 bases in between. Germline V CDR1 and CDR2: MGHDK, SYGVNS.

This clonotype was found many times. V is TRBV5-5 and J is TRBJ2-4; D unresolved. This CDR3 spans 13 amino acids. Germline loops: CDR1 SGHKS, CDR2 YYEKEE (reference sequence). V shed 3 bases and J shed 6 bases, with 10 bases lying between them. The chain's CDR3 is CASSSYVGNIQYF. In nucleotides, the CDR3 is TGTGCCAGCAGCTCCTACGTGGGAAACATTCAGTACTTC.

The table lists this clonotype with a few counts. The J gene is TRBJ2-7, the V gene TRBV3-1; TRBD2 agrees at 10 bases. The CDR3 runs 15 residues. The junction had 9 bases not matched to a gene; V was cut back by 7 bases and J by 3 bases. Per the germline V gene, CDR1 is LGHDT and CDR2 is YNNKEL (reference sequence). CDR3 coding DNA: TGTGCCAGCACTTCCGACCAGCGGGGGGGCTACGAGCAGTACTTC. Amino acids: CASTSDQRGGYEQYF.

In this sample, this clonotype turned up a few times. The chain combines TRBV4-3 with TRBJ1-2, with D hard to call. Trimming left V 0 bases short and J 3 bases short, with 8 bases between. Germline CDR1 LGHNA, CDR2 YSLEER. This CDR3 has 14 amino acids. The CDR3 sequence is CASSQENVYYGYTF. CDR3 nucleotide sequence: TGCGCCAGCAGCCAAGAAAACGTATACTATGGCTACACCTTC.

The chain links TRBV7-9 to TRBJ1-6; 8 nucleotides line up with TRBD1. V lost 8 bases and J lost 7; bases outside the gene matches: 10. Germline CDR1 reads SEHNR; CDR2 reads FQNEAQ (reference sequence). This CDR3 spans 15 amino acids. Here the CDR3 DNA reads TGTGCCAGCTCGGACAGGGCCGGAGGGAATTCACCCCTCCACTTT. It translates to CASSDRAGGNSPLHF.

This clonotype was seen at least ten times. V usage is TRBV5-1 and J usage is TRBJ2-1; either TRBD1 or TRBD2 may fit D (6 bases each). Trimming left V 2 bases short and J 8 bases short, with 11 bases between. Germline values: CDR1 SGHRS, CDR2 YFSETQ. The CDR3 covers 13 residues. The CDR3 sequence: CASSLLGGDEQFF. In DNA form, the CDR3 reads TGCGCCAGCAGCTTACTGGGGGGCGATGAGCAGTTCTTC.

The chain joins TRBV3-1 to TRBJ2-3, with D uncertain. Germline values: CDR1 LGHDT, CDR2 YNNKEL (reference sequence). Deletions cut 0 bases from V and 0 bases from J, with 7 bases between. The CDR3 extends over 15 amino acids. The DNA for the CDR3 is TGTGCCAGCAGCCAAGATCGGCGTAGCACAGATACGCAGTATTTT. It codes for CASSQDRRSTDTQYF.